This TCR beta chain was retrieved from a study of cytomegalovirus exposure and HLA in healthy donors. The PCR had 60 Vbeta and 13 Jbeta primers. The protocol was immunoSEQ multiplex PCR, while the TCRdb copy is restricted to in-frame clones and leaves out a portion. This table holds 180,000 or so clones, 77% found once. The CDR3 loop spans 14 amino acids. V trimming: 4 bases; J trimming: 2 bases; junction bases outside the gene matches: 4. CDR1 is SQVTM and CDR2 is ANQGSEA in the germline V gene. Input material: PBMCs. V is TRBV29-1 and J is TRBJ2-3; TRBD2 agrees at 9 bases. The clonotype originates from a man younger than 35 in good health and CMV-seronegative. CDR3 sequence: CSVGAGGTTDTQYF. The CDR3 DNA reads TGCAGCGTTGGTGCGGGAGGGACCACAGATACGCAGTATTTT.